The rows below give T cell receptor beta chains drawn from one sample of a study of CXCR3-negative and CXCR3-positive naive CD8 T cells. Using the 5' RACE reads, TCRdb records one entry per CDR3 protein without DNA. Its table lists about 92,000 distinct CDR3 sequences. The sample taken for sequencing was naive CXCR3+ CD8+ T cells from blood. These receptors originate from a human donor in good health. Some clones in this sample may be carry-over from other donors' samples. Each CDR3 is given with its conserved first and last residue.

j_call cdr3_length v_call cdr3_aa
TRBJ1-2 15 TRBV5-1 CASSLGLGGTYGYTF
TRBJ2-1 16 TRBV7-9 CASSIPPGKPVDEQFF
TRBJ1-1 14 TRBV13 CASSSALMNTEAFF
TRBJ2-1 14 TRBV28 CASSQGGPGNEQFF
TRBJ2-3 15 TRBV7-9 CASSFLGGGTDTQYF
TRBJ1-3 14 TRBV20-1 CSASGQVSGNTIYF
TRBJ1-1 13 TRBV4-1 CASSQVGNTEAFF
TRBJ1-2 12 TRBV7-9 CASSLGTNGYTF
TRBJ2-7 14 TRBV20-1 CSAATGTGSYEQYF
TRBJ2-3 18 TRBV3-1 CASSQGAGQPSGSDTQYF
TRBJ2-2 18 TRBV24-1 CATSDLRQGPENTGELFF
TRBJ1-3 18 TRBV5-1 CASSPRRGQGKAGNTIYF
TRBJ2-1 12 TRBV29-1 CSKRQGADEQFF
TRBJ2-4 12 TRBV5-6 CASSQSPGQQYF
TRBJ2-7 16 TRBV20-1 CSARGSGTQNSYEQYF
TRBJ2-3 13 TRBV7-9 CASSLVDRDTQYF
TRBJ2-7 16 TRBV5-1 CASSGGTGGPPHEQYF
TRBJ2-5 17 TRBV3-1 CASSQDVGYDSQETQYF
TRBJ2-5 15 TRBV12-3/TRBV12-4 CASSIEAGPLETQYF
TRBJ2-5 12 TRBV5-1 CASSPKGETQYF
TRBJ2-5 15 TRBV15 CATSRVPGEGETQYF
TRBJ2-7 12 TRBV5-6 CASSLDNYEQYF
TRBJ2-7 15 TRBV4-1 CASSRLGVADYEQYF
TRBJ1-1 14 TRBV9 CASSSSGVNTEAFF
TRBJ1-2 15 TRBV7-6 CASSQRLGPNYGYTF
TRBJ2-1 14 TRBV20-1 CSASIAGGYNEQFF
TRBJ1-1 14 TRBV7-9 CASSLVGQGTEAFF
TRBJ2-7 12 TRBV29-1 CSALRGPYEQYF
TRBJ2-2 18 TRBV6-1 CASRIPGQGHVVTGELFF
TRBJ2-5 11 TRBV29-1 CTGQFQETQYF
TRBJ2-7 12 TRBV28 CASAWFGSEQYF
TRBJ2-7 13 TRBV29-1 CSVEDHRSYEQYF
TRBJ2-7 14 TRBV29-1 CSVDGTSGIYEQYF
TRBJ2-7 14 TRBV20-1 CSARDGRGSYEQYF
TRBJ2-3 13 TRBV27 CASSWGPGDTQYF
TRBJ2-7 13 TRBV7-6 CASSLNGAYEQYF
TRBJ1-4 16 TRBV7-6 CASSWGEGDRFEKLFF
TRBJ2-5 15 TRBV28 CASSLPGTGEETQYF
TRBJ2-2 17 TRBV11-2 CASSLDAFGTDTGELFF
TRBJ1-2 15 TRBV10-3 CAISEGRDSNYGYTF
TRBJ2-7 14 TRBV4-3 CASSQERQPYEQYF
TRBJ2-7 12 TRBV5-5 CASSMGAYEQYF
TRBJ2-1 18 TRBV28 CASSFDWREGRYYNEQFF
TRBJ1-1 18 TRBV28 CASSLHPRQGNMNTEAFF
TRBJ2-3 16 TRBV20-1 CSASNGRGVATDTQYF
TRBJ1-4 21 TRBV21-1 CASSKPKPTGLNLATNEKLFF
TRBJ2-2 15 TRBV20-1 CSARAPGLETGELFF
TRBJ1-2 19 TRBV28 CASVSYGTANSNLDYGYTF
TRBJ2-2 15 TRBV20-1 CSARDDREDTGELFF
TRBJ2-2 14 TRBV29-1 CSVTSESNTGELFF
TRBJ2-1 14 TRBV28 CATQGTSSDNEQFF
TRBJ2-5 19 TRBV29-1 CSVERASHPQPGAWETQYF
TRBJ2-7 17 TRBV28 CASSFSPGGLNTYEQYF
TRBJ2-1 14 TRBV12-3/TRBV12-4 CASSLEGLVDEQFF
TRBJ2-5 14 TRBV28 CASSFRQNQETQYF